This T cell receptor beta chain appears in the sequencing data of a study of cytomegalovirus exposure and HLA in healthy donors. Study-wide points: The number of N-insertions in an Asian-associated ancestry cluster was reportedly below the approximately 700-donor mean in a later analysis.

Both 60 Vbeta primers and 13 Jbeta primers went into the PCR. Data came from immunoSEQ multiplex PCR; TCRdb stores just in-frame clones and leaves some out. The data show about 210,000 clones, 70% to 80% seen once. Comments on this clone: Its antigen is undetermined.

Trimming shortened V by 0 bases and J by 4 bases, and 15 bases separated the two germline ends. Germline V gene data show CDR1 as MNHEY and CDR2 as SVGAGI. This CDR3 has 16 amino acids. The genes are TRBV6-5 and TRBJ1-1; tentative D call: TRBD1 (6 bases). The TCR originated in a male donor in good health and CMV-seropositive. Sequences were obtained from PBMCs. The CDR3 nucleotides are TGTGCCAGCAGTTACTCTCCTGCAGGGGATTTCACTGAAGCTTTCTTT. This translates into CASSYSPAGDFTEAFF.